This T cell receptor (beta chain) emerged from a study of T cell clonotyping in hematopoietic cell transplantation. Whole-study results and caveats: No sorting was done, leaving CD4 and CD8 contributions mixed. Recipient TCR diversity dropped after transplant; expanded clonotypes rose from day 30 to 180. At the given depth, recipient repertoires were over 95% de novo clonotypes. Broader posttransplant TCR repertoire diversity was predicted by graft donor and pretransplant recipient Inverse Simpson Index values.

On this clone: Its antigen is unknown.

Profiling relied on immunoSEQ multiplex PCR, and the TCRdb table lists in-frame clones only, not all of them. The repertoire consists of more than 65,000 clones, with roughly 94% occurring once and the leading ten covering 1.5% to 2%. With V trimmed by 5 bases and J by 8 bases, 3 bases remained unmatched. The CDR3 extends over 13 amino acids. CDR1 MDHEN and CDR2 SYDVKM come from the germline V gene. Material: peripheral blood mononuclear cells. The sequence was obtained from a man aged 45 to 65 in good health. Some clones in this sample may be carry-over from other donors' samples. The chain uses TRBV28 and TRBJ1-2; the match to TRBD1 covers 12 bases. The CDR3 spells CASSPGTGGGYTF. The CDR3 DNA follows: TGTGCCAGCAGTCCCGGGACAGGGGGCGGCTACACCTTC.